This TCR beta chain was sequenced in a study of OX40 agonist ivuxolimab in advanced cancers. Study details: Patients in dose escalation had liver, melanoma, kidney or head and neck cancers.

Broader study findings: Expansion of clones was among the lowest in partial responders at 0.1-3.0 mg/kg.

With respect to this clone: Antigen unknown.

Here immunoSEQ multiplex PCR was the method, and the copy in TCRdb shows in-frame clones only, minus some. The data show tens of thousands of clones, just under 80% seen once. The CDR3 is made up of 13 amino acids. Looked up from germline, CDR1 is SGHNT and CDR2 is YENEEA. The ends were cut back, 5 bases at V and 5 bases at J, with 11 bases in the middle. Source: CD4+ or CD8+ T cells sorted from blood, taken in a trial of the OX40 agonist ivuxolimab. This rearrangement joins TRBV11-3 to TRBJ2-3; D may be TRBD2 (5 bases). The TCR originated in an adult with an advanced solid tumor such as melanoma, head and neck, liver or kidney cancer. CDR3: CASSPGVVDTQYF. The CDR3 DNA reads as TGTGCCAGCAGCCCCGGGGTTGTAGATACGCAGTATTTT.